These 32 T cell receptor beta chains were sequenced from one sample in a study of T-cell memory formation after mild COVID-19. TCRdb used MiXCR to reprocess the 5' RACE reads, holding one entry per CDR3 protein. The sample yields 210,000 or so distinct CDR3 sequences, over 9.5% seen once. Sequencing input: PBMCs or a T cell subset sorted from them (not recorded which). The source of these receptors is a man younger than 35 who had mild COVID-19 (a few samples of this study predate the infection). Cell type and time point are not known.

This clonotype has only a few counts. The chain combines TRBV7-9 with TRBJ1-3; tentatively, D is TRBD1 (5 bases). V was clipped by 6 bases and J by 4 bases, with 13 bases between them. The CDR3 is 14 amino acids. CDR1 and CDR2 (germline): SEHNR, FQNEAQ (reference sequence). CDR3 loop: CASRSRVSGNTIYF. The CDR3 nucleotides are TGTGCCAGCAGGAGCAGGGTTTCGGGAAACACCATATATTTT.

In this sample, this clonotype turned up a few times. V is TRBV4-2 and J is TRBJ1-4; tentative D call: TRBD1 (5 bases). Trimming cost V 4 bases and J 6 bases, with 18 bases left between them. This CDR3 contains 16 residues. Germline V gene lookup returns CDR1 LGHNA and CDR2 YNFKEQ. This CDR3 reads CASSPNAGGQDEKLFF. The CDR3 DNA sequence: TGTGCCAGCAGCCCTAATGCAGGTGGACAAGATGAAAAACTGTTTTTT.

This clonotype was counted ten times or more. This sequence joins TRBV7-9 and TRBJ1-3; 10 bases are shared with TRBD1. J gave up 2 bases and V 5 bases, and 3 bases lay outside the gene matches. CDR3 length equals 15 residues. The germline CDR1 and CDR2 sequences are SEHNR and FQNEAQ (reference sequence). The CDR3 coding sequence is TGTGCCAGCAGCCTGACAGGGGGCACTGGAAACACCATATATTTT. The encoded protein is CASSLTGGTGNTIYF.

This clonotype was detected ten times or more. The chain links TRBV4-1 to TRBJ1-1, with 7 positions matching TRBD1. Germline V gives CDR1 MGHRA, CDR2 YSYEKL. The CDR3 totals 15 residues. V shed 0 bases and J 3 bases; nucleotides not matched to a gene: 4. The CDR3 DNA sequence: TGCGCCAGCAGCCAAGAGGTCACAGGGGACACTGAAGCTTTCTTT. This translates into CASSQEVTGDTEAFF.

Many counts were recorded for this clonotype. The chain carries TRBV10-3 and TRBJ2-1, with TRBD2 as a possible D gene (5 bases). V was shortened by 2 bases and J by 4 bases, with 9 bases between the two germline ends. Germline loops: CDR1 ENHRY, CDR2 SYGVKD. CDR3 size: 14 residues. CDR3 region: CAISETSSYNEQFF. DNA for the CDR3: TGTGCCATCAGTGAGACTAGTTCATACAATGAGCAGTTCTTC.

The DNA of the CDR3 is TGTGCCAGCAGCCCAGGGGGGTCCTATGAAAAACTGTTTTTT. Protein: CASSPGGSYEKLFF. V gene TRBV7-2 combines with J gene TRBJ1-4; 7 bases are a match to TRBD1. The V gene's germline CDR1 is SGHTA and CDR2 FQGNSA. The CDR3 runs to 14 residues. V lost 5 bases and J lost 6; bases outside the gene matches: 6.

The chain joins TRBV25-1 to TRBJ2-1; perhaps TRBD1 as D (5 bases). V lost 2 bases, J lost 5 bases, and 22 bases lay in between. CDR1 and CDR2 (germline): MGHDK, SYGVNS. The CDR3 sequence is 18 residues long. CDR3 loop: CASSEAPGRSAIHNEQFF. CDR3 sequence (DNA): TGTGCCAGCAGTGAAGCCCCAGGGCGGAGCGCGATTCACAATGAGCAGTTCTTC.

This clonotype has at least ten counts. The chain is built from TRBV5-1 and TRBJ2-3; D uncertain. Germline-derived CDR1 and CDR2 are SGHRS and YFSETQ. This CDR3 region has 15 residues. V was cut by 0 bases and J by 3 bases, with 11 bases left in between. The CDR3 loop is CASSLGLVWTDTQYF. The CDR3 nucleotides are TGCGCCAGCAGCTTGGGCCTCGTCTGGACAGATACGCAGTATTTT.

The sample holds many counts of this clonotype. The rearrangement joins TRBV5-1 to TRBJ1-1; D gene ambiguous. The germline gives CDR1 SGHRS, CDR2 YFSETQ. The V end was cut by 5 bases, the J end by 2 bases, with 10 bases between. CDR3 length: 13 amino acids. DNA of the CDR3: TGCGCCAGCAGAATTGACCCTAACACTGAAGCTTTCTTT. Translating gives CASRIDPNTEAFF. Together with reference TRBV5-1 and TRBJ1-1, the CDR3 gives the full variable domain: KAGVTQTPRYLIKTRGQQVTLSCSPISGHRSVSWYQQTPGQGLQFLFEYFSETQRNKGNFPGRFSGRQFSNSRSEMNVSTLELGDSALYLCASRIDPNTEAFFGQGTRLTVV.

There are many counts of this clonotype. This chain connects TRBV20-1 to TRBJ2-5; 11 bases fit TRBD2. The germline gives CDR1 DFQATT, CDR2 SNEGSKA (reference sequence). The V segment lost 5 bases and the J segment 1 base; nucleotides outside the gene matches: 6. The CDR3 consists of 15 residues. CDR3 residues: CSARSGGATQETQYF. The CDR3 region has the DNA TGCAGTGCTCGTAGCGGGGGGGCGACCCAAGAGACCCAGTACTTC.

This clonotype has just one count. This chain joins TRBV27 and TRBJ1-2; 8 bases align to TRBD1. The V segment lost 6 bases and the J segment 3 bases; nucleotides outside the gene matches: 9. The CDR3 is 15 amino acids. CDR1 MNHEY and CDR2 SMNVEV come from the germline V gene (reference sequence). The CDR3 DNA is TGTGCCAGCAGCGAGAGTTCAGGGGGCTACTATGGCTACACCTTC. It encodes CASSESSGGYYGYTF.

This clonotype was recorded many times. The chain recombines TRBV5-1 with TRBJ1-1, with TRBD1 as a possible D gene (6 bases). Deletions cut 3 bases from V and 0 bases from J, with 15 bases between. This CDR3 spans 16 amino acids. CDR1 and CDR2 (germline): SGHRS, YFSETQ. The CDR3 loop reads CASSSPVGQLNTEAFF. The CDR3 DNA reads TGCGCCAGCAGCTCTCCGGTTGGACAGTTGAACACTGAAGCTTTCTTT.

This clonotype came up a few times. The CDR3 is CASSDPGQGREGYTF. The CDR3 coding sequence is TGCGCCAGCAGCGACCCGGGACAGGGGAGAGAGGGCTACACCTTC. The gene calls are TRBV5-1 and TRBJ1-2; 10 bases map to TRBD1. Germline assignment: CDR1 SGHRS and CDR2 YFSETQ. The CDR3 consists of 15 residues. With 4 bases clipped from V and 8 bases from J, the junction kept 11 bases outside the gene matches.

This clonotype was seen a handful of times. The J gene is TRBJ1-3, the V gene TRBV6-5, with 7 bases matching TRBD1. V trimming: 0 bases; J trimming: 3 bases; junction bases outside the gene matches: 5. The CDR3 covers 16 residues. From germline, CDR1 is MNHEY and CDR2 SVGAGI. The CDR3 DNA reads as TGTGCCAGCAGTTACTCCGTGACAGGGAGTGGAAACACCATATATTTT. Translation gives CASSYSVTGSGNTIYF.

This clonotype was seen more than once but under ten times. The rearrangement joins TRBV5-5 to TRBJ2-7; D is unresolved. Germline V gene lookup returns CDR1 SGHKS and CDR2 YYEKEE (reference sequence). The CDR3 is made up of 14 amino acids. The ends were cut back, 7 bases at V and 1 base at J, with 15 bases in the middle. CDR3 amino acids: CASSQVGQSYEQYV. The DNA of the CDR3 is TGTGCCAGCTCCCAGGTCGGGCAGTCCTACGAGCAGTACGTC.

This clonotype turned up a few times. The V call is TRBV4-2, the J call TRBJ2-5; possibly TRBD1 or TRBD2 for D (6 bases each). CDR1 and CDR2 from the germline V gene are LGHNA and YNFKEQ. The CDR3 sequence is 14 residues long. V was shortened by 2 bases and J by 4 bases, with 11 bases between the two germline ends. CDR3 sequence: CASSQPGAGETQYF. The CDR3 DNA reads as TGTGCCAGCAGCCAACCGGGGGCGGGAGAGACCCAGTACTTC.

In its sample, this clonotype was seen a few times. Here the CDR3 reads CASSPSSGGRTNEKLFF. As DNA, the CDR3 is TGTGCCAGCAGCCCTAGTTCAGGGGGGAGAACTAATGAAAAACTGTTTTTT. This sequence joins TRBV11-2 and TRBJ1-4; 7 nucleotides line up with TRBD1. This CDR3 region has 17 residues. Germline V gene lookup returns CDR1 SGHAT and CDR2 FQNNGV. The ends lost 5 bases at V and 1 base at J; junction bases unmatched: 10.

This chain links TRBV5-4 with TRBJ2-7; TRBD1 matches 7 bases. The J segment lost 2 bases and the V segment lost 5 bases, leaving 13 bases of the junction unmatched. The germline V gene encodes CDR1 SGHNT and CDR2 YYREEE (reference sequence). The CDR3 spans 16 residues. CDR3 residues: CASSLKGAQIPYEQYV. The CDR3 DNA follows: TGTGCCAGCAGTCTTAAGGGGGCTCAGATTCCCTACGAGCAGTACGTC.

The V gene is TRBV7-6, the J gene TRBJ2-5, with D perhaps matching TRBD1 (5 bases). Germline V lookup: CDR1 SGHVS, CDR2 FNYEAQ. V was pared by 0 bases and J by 0 bases, with 11 bases between. The CDR3 has 16 residues. In DNA, the CDR3 is TGTGCCAGCAGCTTAGCAGGGGTGGGGTACCAAGAGACCCAGTACTTC. It is translated as CASSLAGVGYQETQYF. The variable domain in full, completed from reference TRBV7-6 and TRBJ2-5, reads GAGVSQSPRYKVTKRGQDVALRCDPISGHVSLYWYRQALGQGPEFLTYFNYEAQQDKSGLPNDRFSAERPEGSISTLTIQRTEQRDSAMYRCASSLAGVGYQETQYFGPGTRLLVL.

The table lists this clonotype with a few counts. The chain joins TRBV20-1 to TRBJ2-7, with 10 nucleotides matching TRBD1. The germline V gene encodes CDR1 DFQATT and CDR2 SNEGSKA (reference sequence). Germline trimming cut 1 base from V and 7 bases from J; bases unmatched to any gene: 13. The CDR3 has 16 residues. The chain's CDR3 is CSARVPFRQGAREQYV. The CDR3 DNA is TGCAGTGCTAGAGTCCCCTTTAGACAGGGGGCGCGGGAGCAGTACGTC.

V usage is TRBV7-2 and J usage is TRBJ2-2; D is unclear. The ends were cut back, 2 bases at V and 8 bases at J, with 3 bases in the middle. Germline CDR1 SGHTA, CDR2 FQGNSA. The CDR3 runs to 11 residues. As DNA, the CDR3 is TGTGCCAGCAGCTTATGGGGGGAGCTGTTTTTT. It specifies CASSLWGELFF.

This clonotype turned up a few times. The chain couples TRBV7-8 to TRBJ2-2; D is undetermined. The length of the CDR3 is 14 residues. Between the trimmed V and J ends, which lost 3 bases and 5 bases, there was a span of 10 bases. The V gene's germline CDR1 is SGHVS and CDR2 FQNEAQ. The CDR3 DNA is TGTGCCAGCAGCTTTTTCCCTCTGACCGGGGAGCTGTTTTTT. The encoded protein is CASSFFPLTGELFF.

The J gene is TRBJ2-3, the V gene TRBV28; D call uncertain. Germline V gives CDR1 MDHEN, CDR2 SYDVKM. CDR3 length: 16 amino acids. The V end was cut by 4 bases, the J end by 2 bases, with 16 bases between. The CDR3: CASSSTRLPITDTQYF. The CDR3 bases are TGTGCCAGCAGTTCCACCAGATTGCCGATCACAGATACGCAGTATTTT.

This clonotype came up a few times. DNA of the CDR3: TGTGCCAGCAGCCGCCCTAGCGGGGGGGCGCCCGGGGCCAACGTCCTGACTTTC. Translating gives CASSRPSGGAPGANVLTF. This rearrangement joins TRBV7-2 to TRBJ2-6; 12 bases align to TRBD2. The CDR3 extends over 18 amino acids. Germline lookup yields CDR1 SGHTA and CDR2 FQGNSA. The V and J ends lost 5 bases and 4 bases, in that order; junction bases with no gene match: 9.

This clonotype was detected a few times. This chain connects TRBV20-1 to TRBJ2-5; perhaps D is TRBD1 or TRBD2 (6 bases each). Trimming shortened V by 1 base and J by 3 bases, and 12 bases separated the two germline ends. Germline CDR1 and CDR2: DFQATT and SNEGSKA (reference sequence). This CDR3 spans 14 amino acids. DNA of the CDR3: TGCAGTGCTAGAGGGGGGGACACCAAAGAGACCCAGTACTTC. Amino acids: CSARGGDTKETQYF.

This clonotype was counted between two and nine times. The gene calls are TRBV25-1 and TRBJ2-7; possible D gene TRBD1, 5 bases. Germline V gives CDR1 MGHDK, CDR2 SYGVNS. There are 14 residues in the CDR3. V lost 2 bases, J lost 3 bases, and 11 bases lay in between. The CDR3 protein is CASSERRTLYEQYV. The CDR3, as DNA: TGTGCCAGCAGTGAAAGGCGGACACTCTACGAGCAGTACGTC.

The chain recombines TRBV12-3 or TRBV12-4 with TRBJ1-5; no reliable D call. CDR3 size: 13 residues. The V gene lost 5 bases and the J gene lost 2 bases, with 7 bases spanning the gap. The CDR3 nucleotides read TGTGCCAGCAGTGGGGATGGCAATCAGCCCCAGCATTTT. Translated: CASSGDGNQPQHF.

CDR3 loop: CASSPSGLGEQYV. In DNA form, the CDR3 reads TGTGCCAGCTCACCATCAGGGTTGGGGGAGCAGTACGTC. The chain is built from TRBV18 and TRBJ2-7; weak D call: TRBD1 (5 bases). The CDR3 has 13 amino acids. In germline, CDR1 is KGHSH, CDR2 LQKENI. The V gene lost 2 bases and the J gene lost 7 bases, with 12 bases spanning the gap.

This clonotype was seen only a few times. The V call is TRBV5-6, the J call TRBJ1-3; D uncertain. Per the germline V gene, CDR1 is SGHDT and CDR2 is YYEEEE. This CDR3 region has 16 residues. V was trimmed by 0 bases and J by 2 bases, leaving 12 bases between them. CDR3 coding DNA: TGTGCCAGCAGCTTGGGATGGGGAAAGGCTGGAAACACCATATATTTT. Amino acids: CASSLGWGKAGNTIYF.

This chain links TRBV6-2 or TRBV6-3 with TRBJ2-7; 7 nucleotides agree with TRBD1. Germline loops: CDR1 MNHEY, CDR2 SVGEGT. The J segment lost 1 base and the V segment lost 2 bases, leaving 5 bases of the junction unmatched. This CDR3 spans 15 amino acids. The DNA of the CDR3 is TGTGCCAGCAGTTACGATAACAGGGGATCCTACGAGCAGTACGTC. Amino acids: CASSYDNRGSYEQYV.

The J gene is TRBJ2-2, the V gene TRBV5-1, with TRBD1 as a possible D gene (6 bases). Trimming removed 4 bases at V and 1 base at J, with 17 bases between. The CDR3 has 17 amino acids. Germline assignment: CDR1 SGHRS and CDR2 YFSETQ. CDR3 region: CASSQSHREMNTGELFF. As DNA, the CDR3 is TGCGCCAGCAGCCAGTCCCACAGGGAGATGAACACCGGGGAGCTGTTTTTT.

This clonotype has more than one count but fewer than ten. The V gene is TRBV7-3, the J gene TRBJ2-1, with 8 bases that match TRBD2. The J segment lost 10 bases and the V segment lost 3 bases, leaving 2 bases of the junction unmatched. The CDR3 is 12 residues long. CDR1 and CDR2 (germline): SGHTA, FQGTGA. This CDR3 is CASSFPGGEQFF. The CDR3 DNA reads as TGTGCCAGCAGCTTCCCGGGAGGGGAGCAGTTCTTC.